This T cell receptor beta chain derives from a study of T-cell reconstitution after alpha-beta-depleted transplantation in children. The germline gives CDR1 LNHDA, CDR2 SQIVND (reference sequence). V gave up 3 bases and J gave up 8 bases; unmatched junction bases: 8. The CDR3 has 15 amino acids. As for this clonotype: Its antigen is unknown.

The library targeted TCRbeta and was prepared with unique molecular identifiers. TCRdb passed the PCR reads through MiXCR, listing each CDR3 protein once. The sample has fewer than 550,000 distinct CDR3 sequences, around 16% seen once. Whole-study results and caveats: Some patients showed high day-60 TCRbeta diversity, which derived from surviving recipient T cells and thymic progenitors. Once a year had passed after transplant, T-cell counts and diversity came mostly from newly produced T cells.

The chain uses TRBV19 and TRBJ2-1, with 9 bases that match TRBD2. This clonotype was sampled from a boy younger than two who had a stem cell transplant for Wiskott-Aldrich syndrome, so the T cells may come from the graft donor. The specimen comprised PBMCs, mostly from graft donor cells, sampled 360 days after TCRalphabeta/CD19-depleted stem cell transplant. CDR3 region: CASSMGLAGTDEQFF. DNA for the CDR3: TGTGCCAGTAGTATGGGGCTAGCGGGAACCGATGAGCAGTTCTTC. The full variable domain, completed using reference TRBV19 and TRBJ2-1, is DGGITQSPKYLFRKEGQNVTLSCEQNLNHDAMYWYRQDPGQGLRLIYYSQIVNDFQKGDIAEGYSVSREKKESFPLTVTSAQKNPTAFYLCASSMGLAGTDEQFFGPGTRLTVL.